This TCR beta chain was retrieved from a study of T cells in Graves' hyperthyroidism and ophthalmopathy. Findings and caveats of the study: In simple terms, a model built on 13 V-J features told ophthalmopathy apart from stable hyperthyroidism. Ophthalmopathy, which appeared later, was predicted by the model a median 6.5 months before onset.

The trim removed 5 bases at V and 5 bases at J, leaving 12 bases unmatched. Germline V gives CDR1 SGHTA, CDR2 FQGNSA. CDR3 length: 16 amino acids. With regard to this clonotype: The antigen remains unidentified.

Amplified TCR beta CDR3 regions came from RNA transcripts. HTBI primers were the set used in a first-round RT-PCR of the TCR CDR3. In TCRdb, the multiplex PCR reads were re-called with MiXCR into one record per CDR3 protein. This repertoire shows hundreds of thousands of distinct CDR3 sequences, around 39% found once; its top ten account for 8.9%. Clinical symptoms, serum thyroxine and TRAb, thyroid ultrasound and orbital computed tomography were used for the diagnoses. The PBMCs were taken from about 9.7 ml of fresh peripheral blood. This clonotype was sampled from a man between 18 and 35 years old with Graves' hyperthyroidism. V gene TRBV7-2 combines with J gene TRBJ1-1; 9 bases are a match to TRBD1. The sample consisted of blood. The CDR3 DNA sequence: TGTGCCAGCAGCCGAGGATCCCCGGGACAGGGTACTGAAGCTTTCTTT. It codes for CASSRGSPGQGTEAFF.